This TCR beta chain appears in the sequencing data of a study of shared clonotypes between healthy human individuals. Study-wide results and limits: Sharing of clonotypes among donors was expected to vary with sequencing depth. Sampling involved blood alone; tissue repertoires likely differ.

Donors, without exception, were Caucasian adults residing in Nashville, Tennessee. Genomic DNA per cell subset filled all wells of several immunoSEQ plates. This table comes from immunoSEQ multiplex PCR, and its TCRdb copy is limited to in-frame clones, with some not included. The sample consists of roughly 500,000 clones, over 60% of them appearing once. V lost 2 bases and J lost 8, with 7 bases in between. Germline V gene data show CDR1 as GTSNPN and CDR2 as SVGIG (reference sequence). The CDR3 extends over 11 amino acids. At least ten counts were recorded for this clone. No antigen is known for it. V gene TRBV30 combines with J gene TRBJ1-3, with D hard to call. Specimen: PBMCs. The source is a woman in her 40s in good health. Some clones in this sample may be carry-over from other donors' samples. The CDR3 region is CAWSLRDTIYF. In DNA form, the CDR3 reads TGTGCCTGGAGTCTGAGGGACACCATATATTTT.